The clone carrying this TCR beta chain was seen just once. Its antigen remains unidentified. The trim removed 10 bases at V and 0 bases at J, leaving 11 bases unmatched. The CDR3 loop spans 15 amino acids. From germline, CDR1 is ENHRY and CDR2 SYGVKD. Measured with immunoSEQ multiplex PCR; TCRdb has only the in-frame clones, and not every one. Among approximately 130,000 clones listed, about nine tenths were seen once. This sample was taken from a study of T cell responses to AZD1222 COVID-19 vaccine. Study-wide points: Per reports, nearly half of all spike-specific TCRs target regions that are unmutated in variants. Compared with day 0, the breadth and depth of the Spike-specific TCR repertoire rose significantly after two doses of AZD1222.

This chain uses TRBV10-3 with TRBJ1-1; 7 positions agree with TRBD1. Specimen: peripheral blood, collected 28 days after the second dose of the MenACWY control vaccine. This receptor was obtained from an adult who received the MenACWY meningococcal vaccine as a control. The DNA of the CDR3 is TGTGCCACGGCAGTTGCTGGGACAGTGAACACTGAAGCTTTCTTT. Translation gives CATAVAGTVNTEAFF.